A selection of T cell receptor beta chains follows, all from one sample in a study of T cells in localized non-small cell lung cancer. Profiling relied on immunoSEQ multiplex PCR, and the TCRdb table lists in-frame clones only, not all of them. This table holds almost 600 clones, just under 20% found once. The specimen comprised lung tumor tissue, sampled before any cancer treatment. The origin of the receptors is a male donor at least 60 years old with stage I squamous cell lung carcinoma. The conserved cysteine and the conserved F or W are not part of the CDR3 here.

>TRBJ2-7|TRBV11-3
ASSLSRADYEQY
>TRBJ2-6|TRBV6-8
ASSYTRLPGGANVLT
>TRBJ1-5|TRBV6-8
ASSYGGAQPQH
>TRBJ1-1|TRBV9
ASSVDLTGPGTEAF
>TRBJ1-1|TRBV11-3
ASSYGVGVAEAF
>TRBJ2-5|TRBV6-8
ALTGGNQETQY
>TRBJ1-5|TRBV21-1
ASSKMDGNQPQH
>TRBJ2-7|TRBV11-3
ASSLVANSYEQY
>TRBJ2-7|TRBV11-3
ASSNPGLYYEQY
>TRBJ1-1|TRBV29-1
SVAGRNMNTEAF
>TRBJ2-3|TRBV12-5
ASGPRTGCTDTQY